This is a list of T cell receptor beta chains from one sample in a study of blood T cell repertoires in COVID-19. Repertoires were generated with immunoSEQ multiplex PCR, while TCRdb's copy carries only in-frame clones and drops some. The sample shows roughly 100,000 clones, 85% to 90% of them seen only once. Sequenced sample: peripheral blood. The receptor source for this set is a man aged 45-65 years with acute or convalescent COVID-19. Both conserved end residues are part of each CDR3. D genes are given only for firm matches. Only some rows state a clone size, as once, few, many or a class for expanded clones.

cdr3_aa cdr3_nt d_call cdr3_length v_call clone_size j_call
CASSVGLAGGWELMNEQFF TGTGCCAGCAGCGTAGGACTAGCGGGAGGTTGGGAGCTCATGAATGAGCAGTTCTTC TRBD2 19 TRBV9 few TRBJ2-1
CASSITGQGHSSYNSPLHF TGTGCCAGTAGTATTACAGGACAGGGCCATAGCTCCTATAATTCACCCCTCCACTTT TRBD1 19 TRBV19 - TRBJ1-6
CAWSDRGPYEQYF TGTGCCTGGAGTGACAGGGGTCCCTACGAGCAGTACTTC TRBD1 13 TRBV30 - TRBJ2-7
CASSRELAASYNEQFF TGTGCCAGCAGCAGGGAGTTAGCGGCCTCCTACAATGAGCAGTTCTTC - 16 TRBV5-4 - TRBJ2-1
CASSPDTPYEQYF TGTGCCAGCAGCCCGGACACTCCCTACGAGCAGTACTTC - 13 TRBV28 - TRBJ2-7
CASREGTSGTAYEQYF TGTGCCAGCAGAGAAGGGACTAGCGGGACCGCCTACGAGCAGTACTTC TRBD2 16 TRBV27 few TRBJ2-7
CATSGGRNYEQYF TGTGCCACCTCGGGGGGCAGGAACTACGAGCAGTACTTC - 13 TRBV6-6 - TRBJ2-7
CAWSLGRGYQPQHF TGTGCCTGGAGCCTAGGGAGGGGTTATCAGCCCCAGCATTTT - 14 TRBV30 - TRBJ1-5
CASSLKRAGVSTDTQYF TGTGCCAGCAGCTTGAAACGGGCGGGGGTTAGCACAGATACGCAGTATTTT TRBD2 17 TRBV5-4 - TRBJ2-3
CASSLDRGSPLHF TGTGCCAGCAGCTTAGACAGGGGCTCACCCCTCCACTTT TRBD1 13 TRBV7-9 once TRBJ1-6
CASSQDRRVTTGELFF TGTGCCAGCAGCCAAGATAGGCGGGTTACCACCGGGGAGCTGTTTTTT - 16 TRBV4-2 once TRBJ2-2
CASSVVASGGLDEQFF TGTGCCAGCAGCGTAGTCGCTAGCGGGGGTTTGGATGAGCAGTTCTTC TRBD2 16 TRBV9 - TRBJ2-1
CASSFGTGNTGELFF TGTGCCAGCAGCTTCGGGACAGGGAACACCGGGGAGCTGTTTTTT TRBD1 15 TRBV11-1 once TRBJ2-2
CASSFSGTGGSAFF TGTGCCAGCAGTTTTTCCGGGACAGGGGGGTCCGCTTTCTTT TRBD1 14 TRBV28 - TRBJ1-1
CASSLIRGVRGHEQFF TGTGCCAGCAGCCTTATTCGGGGGGTCAGGGGACATGAGCAGTTCTTC - 16 TRBV27 - TRBJ2-1
CASIQGYSPLHF TGTGCCAGCATCCAGGGATATTCACCCCTCCACTTT - 12 TRBV28 - TRBJ1-6
CASSLETGAEYGYTF TGTGCCAGCAGCTTAGAGACAGGGGCGGAATATGGCTACACCTTC TRBD1 15 TRBV7-9 - TRBJ1-2
CASRTGTGAGYGYTF TGTGCCAGTCGCACCGGGACAGGGGCTGGCTATGGCTACACCTTC TRBD1 15 TRBV19 - TRBJ1-2
CASSRRWGQGQNIQYF TGTGCCAGCAGTCGTCGTTGGGGACAGGGGCAAAACATTCAGTACTTC TRBD1 16 TRBV5-5 - TRBJ2-4
CASSRQGGYYEQYF TGTGCCAGCAGCCGACAGGGAGGTTATTACGAGCAGTACTTC - 14 TRBV3-1/TRBV3-2 - TRBJ2-7
CASSEDRAAQPQHF TGTGCCAGCAGTGAAGACAGGGCGGCTCAGCCCCAGCATTTT - 14 TRBV6-1 - TRBJ1-5
CASSPPGGDYTGELFF TGCGCCAGCAGCCCCCCCGGGGGGGACTACACCGGGGAGCTGTTTTTT TRBD2 16 TRBV4-1 - TRBJ2-2
CAWSVLSGANEQYF TGTGCCTGGAGTGTACTTAGCGGGGCCAACGAGCAGTACTTC TRBD2 14 TRBV30 few TRBJ2-7
CASSYYYGYTF TGTGCCAGCAGCTACTACTATGGCTACACCTTC - 11 TRBV5-6 few TRBJ1-2
CAPSLLGGAAGELFF TGTGCCCCCAGCTTACTGGGGGGGGCGGCCGGGGAGCTGTTTTTT - 15 TRBV5-5 - TRBJ2-2
CASSLAERGIREKLFF TGTGCCAGCAGTTTGGCGGAGAGGGGGATCCGGGAAAAACTGTTTTTT - 16 TRBV28 - TRBJ1-4
CASSLTGGREDEQFF TGTGCCAGCAGCTTAACGGGCGGGAGAGAGGATGAGCAGTTCTTC TRBD2 15 TRBV7-3 once TRBJ2-1
CSGGGVKGRGEQYF TGCAGCGGAGGGGGGGTGAAGGGCAGAGGGGAGCAGTACTTC - 14 TRBV29-1 - TRBJ2-7
CASSRAGTSGGSSYNEQFF TGTGCCAGCAGTCGTGCCGGGACTAGCGGGGGCAGCTCCTACAATGAGCAGTTCTTC TRBD2 19 TRBV27 - TRBJ2-1
CASSLGPSGLMEQFF TGTGCCAGCAGCTTGGGGCCTAGCGGGCTGATGGAGCAGTTCTTC TRBD2 15 TRBV5-6 - TRBJ2-1
CASSLRTARNTIYF TGTGCCAGCAGCCTCAGGACAGCTCGAAACACCATATATTTT - 14 TRBV13 - TRBJ1-3
CASSRGTGLQMNQPQHF TGTGCCAGCAGCAGGGGGACAGGGTTACAAATGAATCAGCCCCAGCATTTT TRBD1 17 TRBV5-8 - TRBJ1-5
CASSSGGQREETQYF TGTGCCAGCAGTTCAGGGGGACAGAGAGAAGAGACCCAGTACTTC TRBD1 15 TRBV28 - TRBJ2-5
CASSLQGTEQFF TGTGCCAGCAGTTTACAGGGGACTGAGCAGTTCTTC - 12 TRBV27 - TRBJ2-1
CASSQVSGRVNNEQFF TGTGCCAGCAGCCAAGTGAGCGGGAGGGTCAACAATGAGCAGTTCTTC TRBD2 16 TRBV4-2 - TRBJ2-1
CASSQEGLADNEQFF TGTGCCAGCAGCCAAGAGGGACTAGCGGACAATGAGCAGTTCTTC TRBD2 15 TRBV3-1/TRBV3-2 - TRBJ2-1
CASSYAGRVNQPQHF TGTGCCAGCAGTTACGCCGGCAGGGTTAATCAGCCCCAGCATTTT - 15 TRBV6-5 - TRBJ1-5
CASSLDSSGNTIYF TGTGCCAGCAGCTTGGACAGCTCTGGAAACACCATATATTTT - 14 TRBV5-4 - TRBJ1-3
CASSYSGVDGEKLFF TGTGCCAGCAGTTACAGCGGGGTGGACGGTGAAAAACTGTTTTTT - 15 TRBV6-5 - TRBJ1-4
CASSSIAGHQETQYF TGTGCCAGCAGCTCTATAGCGGGGCACCAAGAGACCCAGTACTTC TRBD2 15 TRBV11-1 - TRBJ2-5
CASSPRLAGGSYQETQYF TGTGCCAGCAGCCCTAGACTAGCGGGGGGCTCGTACCAAGAGACCCAGTACTTC TRBD2 18 TRBV4-2 few TRBJ2-5